The clone carrying this T cell receptor (beta chain) was observed a handful of times. J lost 1 base, V lost 4 bases, and 7 bases had no gene match. The germline V gene encodes CDR1 MNHEY and CDR2 SVGEGT. The CDR3 totals 16 residues. The sample belongs to a study of identical twins. Template switching added a universal primer binding site, and final cDNA carried unique molecular identifiers. Via MiXCR, TCRdb re-called the 5' RACE reads, giving one row per CDR3 protein. The sample has more than 400,000 distinct CDR3 sequences, roughly 15% seen once. These same data were also listed under a study on yellow fever vaccine responses in identical twins.

This clonotype originated in a woman in her late teens or twenties in good health. The chain recombines TRBV6-2 or TRBV6-3 with TRBJ2-4, with 7 bases aligning to TRBD1. Material for sequencing was CD4+ T cells sorted from blood. This CDR3 reads CASSLYADRAKNIQYF. The CDR3 region has the DNA TGTGCCAGCAGTTTGTACGCGGACAGGGCCAAAAACATTCAGTACTTC.